This is a list of T cell receptor beta chains from one sample in a study of blood T cell repertoires in COVID-19. Clones were sequenced by immunoSEQ multiplex PCR, and TCRdb holds only the in-frame ones, with some missing. This table holds 140,000 or so clones, approximately 85% found once. Sequences were obtained from peripheral blood. Receptors were obtained from a woman older than 75 with acute or convalescent COVID-19. Both conserved end residues are part of each CDR3. The order of the fields is D gene, V gene, J gene, clone size, CDR3 DNA, CDR3 protein. The D gene is left open where the match is weak. Size is omitted from some rows. Given values are once, few, many or a class for expanded clones.

TRBD2	TRBV24-1	TRBJ2-1	once	TGTGCCACCAGTGACTCCCCCCGGGGGGATGAGCAGTTCTTC	CATSDSPRGDEQFF
-	TRBV7-9	TRBJ2-1	-	TGTGCCAGCAGCTTAGTCCAGGGGCTCTACAATGAGCAGTTCTTC	CASSLVQGLYNEQFF
-	TRBV2	TRBJ2-3	-	TGTGCCAGCAGCCGGGAGACGGGCACAGATACGCAGTATTTT	CASSRETGTDTQYF
-	TRBV7-2	TRBJ2-3	-	TGTGCCAGCACACGCGGGCAGGTGACAGATACGCAGTATTTT	CASTRGQVTDTQYF
TRBD2	TRBV5-5	TRBJ2-2	-	TGTGCCAGCAGCTATGGGACTAGCGGGAGTGTCGGGGAGCTGTTTTTT	CASSYGTSGSVGELFF
TRBD1	TRBV5-1	TRBJ1-6	-	TGCGCCAGCAGCTTGTCGGGACAGCCTAATTCACCCCTCCACTTT	CASSLSGQPNSPLHF
-	TRBV5-1	TRBJ1-5	-	TGCGCCAGCAGCTTAGGGGGAAACGATCAGCCCCAGCATTTT	CASSLGGNDQPQHF
TRBD1	TRBV29-1	TRBJ2-2	few	TGCAGCGTTCGGGGACAGGGGAACACCGGGGAGCTGTTTTTT	CSVRGQGNTGELFF
-	TRBV7-8	TRBJ2-1	-	TGTGCCAGCAGCTTGGGCAGGGTAAGGTCCAATGAGCAGTTCTTC	CASSLGRVRSNEQFF
-	TRBV7-8	TRBJ1-2	-	TGTGCCAGCAGCTTAGGCGGCTATGGCTACACCTTC	CASSLGGYGYTF
TRBD2	TRBV7-9	TRBJ2-3	-	TGTGCCAGCAGCACACGCACCCCCGGGACTAGGGACACAGATACGCAGTATTTT	CASSTRTPGTRDTDTQYF
-	TRBV18	TRBJ1-1	-	TGTGCCAGCTCACCAGGGAGGAACACTGAAGCTTTCTTT	CASSPGRNTEAFF
-	TRBV11-2	TRBJ1-4	-	TGTGCCAGCAGCTTTAGGCAGACAAGTGAAAAACTGTTTTTT	CASSFRQTSEKLFF
TRBD1	TRBV19	TRBJ1-1	-	TGTGCCAGTAGTAGCCCGATGACAGGGGAAGCAGCTGAAGCTTTCTTT	CASSSPMTGEAAEAFF
-	TRBV5-1	TRBJ2-7	-	TGCGCCAGCAGCTTGGCCAGGGAAACATACTACGAGCAGTACTTC	CASSLARETYYEQYF
-	TRBV11-2	TRBJ2-7	-	TGTGCCAGCAGGCTGGGACTCCGCTCCTACGAGCAGTACTTC	CASRLGLRSYEQYF
TRBD1	TRBV18	TRBJ1-4	-	TGTGCCAGCTCACCTCTTCAGGCCAGGGGGCTCTTAAATGAAAAACTGTTTTTT	CASSPLQARGLLNEKLFF
TRBD2	TRBV7-9	TRBJ2-1	-	TGTGCCAGCAGCATTTTAACGGGACTAGCGGGAGAGGATGAGCAGTTCTTC	CASSILTGLAGEDEQFF
-	TRBV3-1/TRBV3-2	TRBJ2-7	-	TGTGCCAGCCGACCGACTGGAGGAACCTACGAGCAGTACTTC	CASRPTGGTYEQYF
TRBD2	TRBV2	TRBJ2-1	-	TGTGCCAGCAAGGGGACTAGCGTGTACAATGAGCAGTTCTTC	CASKGTSVYNEQFF
TRBD1	TRBV24-1	TRBJ2-3	-	TGTGCCACCAGTGATCCGACAGGGGGCATTGGAGATACGCAGTATTTT	CATSDPTGGIGDTQYF
-	TRBV28	TRBJ1-3	-	TGTGCCAGCAGTTCAGGCCCCAGAGTCTCTGGAAACACCATATATTTT	CASSSGPRVSGNTIYF
-	TRBV5-5	TRBJ2-7	once	TGTGCCAGTCACACAGGCTCCTACGAGCAGTACTTC	CASHTGSYEQYF
-	TRBV19	TRBJ1-1	-	TGTGCCAGTAGGATCCTTATAACAGAGTCGAACACTGAAGCTTTCTTT	CASRILITESNTEAFF
TRBD2	TRBV15	TRBJ2-1	-	TGTGCCACTGAACGAACTGTAGGCACTAGCGGGAGGAATGAGCAGTTCTTC	CATERTVGTSGRNEQFF
TRBD1	TRBV7-3	TRBJ2-1	-	TGTGCCAGCAGCCGGACAGGGCTAGATGAGCAGTTCTTC	CASSRTGLDEQFF
-	TRBV9	TRBJ2-3	once	TGTGCCAGCAGCGTAGGAACTATTAGCACAGATACGCAGTATTTT	CASSVGTISTDTQYF
-	TRBV11-1	TRBJ2-3	-	TGTGCCAGCAGCCGCCTCGGACTCCTCACAGATACGCAGTATTTT	CASSRLGLLTDTQYF
-	TRBV30	TRBJ2-2	-	TGTGCCTGGAGTCTGTTTGGGAGGACCGGGGAGCTGTTTTTT	CAWSLFGRTGELFF
TRBD1	TRBV7-9	TRBJ1-6	-	TGTGCCAGCAGCTTAGTTAAGGGGCCCGGGACAGAAGATAATTCACCCCTCCACTTT	CASSLVKGPGTEDNSPLHF
-	TRBV7-2	TRBJ1-4	-	TGTGCCAGCAGCTCCGGGGTGGGGAACGAAAAACTGTTTTTT	CASSSGVGNEKLFF
TRBD2	TRBV3-1/TRBV3-2	TRBJ2-1	-	TGTGCCAGCAGCCAAGAAGGAGCGGGAGATGAGCAGTTCTTC	CASSQEGAGDEQFF
-	TRBV7-9	TRBJ2-4	-	TGTGCCAGCAGCTCCCCTGCGGGCATTCAGTACTTC	CASSSPAGIQYF
-	TRBV7-3	TRBJ2-1	-	TGTGCCAGCAGCAAAAGGGGTAGGAGTACATACAATGAGCAGTTCTTC	CASSKRGRSTYNEQFF
TRBD1	TRBV30	TRBJ2-7	many	TGTGCCTGGGGGACAGGGGGTCCCTACGAGCAGTACTTC	CAWGTGGPYEQYF
-	TRBV2	TRBJ1-1	-	TGTGCCAGCAGTGTCAGGTACACTGAAGCTTTCTTT	CASSVRYTEAFF
TRBD2	TRBV5-6	TRBJ2-7	-	TGTGCCAGCAGCATACTAGCGGGAGGGCCTTACGAGCAGTACTTC	CASSILAGGPYEQYF
-	TRBV7-9	TRBJ2-3	-	TGTGCCAGCAGCGTACAGGGGGGGACAGATACGCAGTATTTT	CASSVQGGTDTQYF
-	TRBV5-1	TRBJ2-1	-	TGCGCCAGCAGCTTGGACCCCCGGTACAATGAGCAGTTCTTC	CASSLDPRYNEQFF
-	TRBV19	TRBJ2-3	-	TGTGCCAGTAGTATCCGAGCTAGCACAGATACGCAGTATTTT	CASSIRASTDTQYF
TRBD2	TRBV24-1	TRBJ2-5	-	TGTGCCACCAGTGATCCGGGACTAGCGGGATCGGAGACCCAGTACTTC	CATSDPGLAGSETQYF
-	TRBV5-6	TRBJ1-2	-	TGTGCCAGCAGCCTTTCTTGGGCGTATGGCTACACCTTC	CASSLSWAYGYTF
TRBD2	TRBV10-1	TRBJ2-3	-	TGCGCCAGCAGCCGTAGCGGGAGAGGAACAGATACGCAGTATTTT	CASSRSGRGTDTQYF
TRBD1	TRBV5-6	TRBJ2-7	-	TGTGCCAGCAGCATTAGACAGGGATTTACCTACGAGCAGTACTTC	CASSIRQGFTYEQYF
-	TRBV27	TRBJ1-6	-	TGTGCCAGCAGTCAACAGGGTTCACCCCTCCACTTT	CASSQQGSPLHF
TRBD2	TRBV7-9	TRBJ2-1	-	TGTGCCAGCAGCTTACCTTGGGGCGGGAGGGGCGAAGATGAGCAGTTCTTC	CASSLPWGGRGEDEQFF
TRBD2	TRBV15	TRBJ2-3	-	TGTGCCACCAGCAGACAAGCGGGGGTTGAAGATACGCAGTATTTT	CATSRQAGVEDTQYF
TRBD2	TRBV4-1	TRBJ2-7	-	TGCGCCAGCAGCCAGCCCGGGACTAGCAAGGGAAACGAGCAGTACTTC	CASSQPGTSKGNEQYF
-	TRBV18	TRBJ2-3	-	TGTGCCAGCTCACCACTTACTAGCACAGATACGCAGTATTTT	CASSPLTSTDTQYF
TRBD1	TRBV5-1	TRBJ1-1	-	TGCGCCAGCAGCTTGGGGCTTTCCAGGACAGGGAACACTGAAGCTTTCTTT	CASSLGLSRTGNTEAFF
-	TRBV5-4	TRBJ2-7	-	TGTGCCAGCAGCTTATTTAACTACGAGCAGTACTTC	CASSLFNYEQYF
-	TRBV3-1/TRBV3-2	TRBJ2-3	once	TGTGCCAGCAGCCAAGCGGGGGGCGCAGGAGATACGCAGTATTTT	CASSQAGGAGDTQYF